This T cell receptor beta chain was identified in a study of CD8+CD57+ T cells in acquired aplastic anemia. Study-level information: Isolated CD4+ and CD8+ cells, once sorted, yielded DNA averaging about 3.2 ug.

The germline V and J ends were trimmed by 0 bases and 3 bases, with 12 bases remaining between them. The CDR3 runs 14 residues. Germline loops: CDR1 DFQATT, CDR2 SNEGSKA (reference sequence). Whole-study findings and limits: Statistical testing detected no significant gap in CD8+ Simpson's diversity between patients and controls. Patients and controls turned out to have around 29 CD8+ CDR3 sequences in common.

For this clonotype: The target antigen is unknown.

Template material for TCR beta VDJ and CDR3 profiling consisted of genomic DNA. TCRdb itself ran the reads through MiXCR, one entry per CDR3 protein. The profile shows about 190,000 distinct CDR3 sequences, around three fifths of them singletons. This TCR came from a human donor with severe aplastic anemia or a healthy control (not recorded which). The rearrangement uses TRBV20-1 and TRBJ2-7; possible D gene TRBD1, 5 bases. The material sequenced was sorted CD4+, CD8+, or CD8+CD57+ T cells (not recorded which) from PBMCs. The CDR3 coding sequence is TGCAGTGCTAGAGATCAAGGACAAGTCTACGAGCAGTACTTC. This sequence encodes CSARDQGQVYEQYF.